This TCR beta chain was documented in a study of T cell responses to AZD1222 COVID-19 vaccine. Points from the study as a whole: The study sampled repertoires only after the peak T cell response.

The sample holds one count of this clone. Its antigen is as yet unknown. This CDR3 has 18 residues. Trimming at V came to 1 base and at J to 8 bases, leaving 13 bases not matched to a gene. The germline V gene encodes CDR1 MNHNS and CDR2 SASEGT. Using immunoSEQ multiplex PCR, the repertoire was profiled, and TCRdb retains in-frame clones only, with some absent. The sample lists 150,000 to 200,000 clones; approximately 86% were seen once. This clonotype originated in an adult in good health. This specimen consisted of peripheral blood, obtained on day 0 of AZD1222 vaccination. The V call is TRBV6-1, the J call TRBJ1-6; 8 bases are shared with TRBD1. DNA of the CDR3: TGTGCCAGCAGTGAAGGTGGGCAGGGGGCGCTTTGGGATTCACCCCTCCACTTT. Protein: CASSEGGQGALWDSPLHF.